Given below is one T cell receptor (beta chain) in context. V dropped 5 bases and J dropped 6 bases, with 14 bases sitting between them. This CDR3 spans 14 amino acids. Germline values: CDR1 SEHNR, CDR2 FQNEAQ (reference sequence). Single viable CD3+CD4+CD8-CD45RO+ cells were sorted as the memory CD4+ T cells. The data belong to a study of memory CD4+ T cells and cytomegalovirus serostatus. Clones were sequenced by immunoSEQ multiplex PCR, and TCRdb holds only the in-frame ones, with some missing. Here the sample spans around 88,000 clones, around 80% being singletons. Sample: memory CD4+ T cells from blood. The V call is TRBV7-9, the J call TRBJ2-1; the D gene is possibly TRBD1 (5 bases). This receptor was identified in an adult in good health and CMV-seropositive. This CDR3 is CASSHRPSINEQFF. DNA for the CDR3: TGTGCCAGCAGCCACAGGCCCTCCATCAATGAGCAGTTCTTC.